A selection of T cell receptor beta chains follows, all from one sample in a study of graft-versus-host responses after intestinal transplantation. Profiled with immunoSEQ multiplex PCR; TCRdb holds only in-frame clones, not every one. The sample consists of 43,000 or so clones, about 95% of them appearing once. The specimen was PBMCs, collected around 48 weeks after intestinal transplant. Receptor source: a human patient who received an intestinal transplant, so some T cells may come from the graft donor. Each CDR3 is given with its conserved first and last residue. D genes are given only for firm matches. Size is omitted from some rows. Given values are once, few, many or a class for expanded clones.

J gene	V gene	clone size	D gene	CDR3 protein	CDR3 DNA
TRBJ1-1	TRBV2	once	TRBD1	CASRRQGVGTEAFF	TGTGCCAGCAGGAGACAGGGGGTTGGAACTGAAGCTTTCTTT
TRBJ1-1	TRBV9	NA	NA	CASSYGQLGDTEAFF	TGTGCCAGCAGCTACGGACAACTAGGGGACACTGAAGCTTTCTTT
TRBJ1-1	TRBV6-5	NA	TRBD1	CASSYRGQGPTEAFF	TGTGCCAGCAGTTACAGAGGACAGGGCCCCACTGAAGCTTTCTTT
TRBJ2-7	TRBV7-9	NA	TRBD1	CASSLIAGTGFSEQYF	TGTGCCAGCAGCTTAATCGCCGGGACAGGGTTTTCCGAGCAGTACTTC
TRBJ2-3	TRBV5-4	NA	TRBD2	CASSLAGADTQYF	TGTGCCAGCAGCCTAGCGGGAGCAGATACGCAGTATTTT
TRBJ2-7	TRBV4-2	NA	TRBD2	CASSHGTSPYEQYF	TGTGCCAGCAGCCACGGGACTAGCCCCTACGAGCAGTACTTC
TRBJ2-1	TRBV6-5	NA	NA	CASSYSNGHNEQFF	TGTGCCAGCAGTTACTCGAACGGCCACAATGAGCAGTTCTTC
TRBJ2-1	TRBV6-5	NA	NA	CASKVGGLYNEQFF	TGTGCCAGCAAGGTAGGGGGGCTCTACAATGAGCAGTTCTTC
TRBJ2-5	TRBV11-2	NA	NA	CASSFGRGSETQYF	TGTGCCAGCAGCTTTGGCAGGGGTTCGGAGACCCAGTACTTC
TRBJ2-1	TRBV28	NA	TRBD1	CASSGGDRANEQFF	TGTGCCAGCAGTGGGGGGGACAGGGCCAATGAGCAGTTCTTC
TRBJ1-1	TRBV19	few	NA	CATGQSMNTEAFF	TGTGCCACAGGGCAGTCCATGAACACTGAAGCTTTCTTT
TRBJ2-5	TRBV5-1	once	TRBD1	CASTDRGQETQYF	TGCGCCAGCACAGACAGGGGTCAAGAGACCCAGTACTTC
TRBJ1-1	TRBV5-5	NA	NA	CASSMDFMNTEAFF	TGTGCCAGCAGCATGGATTTCATGAACACTGAAGCTTTCTTT
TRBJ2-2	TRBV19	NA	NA	CASSIWSSEELFF	TGTGCCAGTAGTATCTGGTCTTCGGAGGAGCTGTTTTTT
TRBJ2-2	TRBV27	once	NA	CASSLFGQLTNTGELFF	TGTGCCAGCAGTTTATTTGGACAGTTAACGAACACCGGGGAGCTGTTTTTT
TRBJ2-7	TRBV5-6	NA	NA	CASSYTGPRYEQYF	TGTGCCAGCAGCTACACAGGCCCTAGGTACGAGCAGTACTTC
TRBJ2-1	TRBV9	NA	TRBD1	CASSQSGTEGNEQFF	TGTGCCAGCAGCCAGTCCGGGACAGAGGGCAATGAGCAGTTCTTC
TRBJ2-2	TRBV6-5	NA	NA	CASRDPEAGELFF	TGTGCCAGCAGGGACCCTGAGGCGGGGGAGCTGTTTTTT
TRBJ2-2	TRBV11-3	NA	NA	CASSLRETGELFF	TGTGCCAGCAGCCTACGGGAGACCGGGGAGCTGTTTTTT
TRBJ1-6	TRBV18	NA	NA	CASSPLSRRSSYNSPLHF	TGTGCCAGCTCACCCCTATCCCGGCGAAGCTCCTATAATTCACCCCTCCACTTT
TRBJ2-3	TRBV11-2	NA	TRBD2	CASSLGRYASGDTDTQYF	TGTGCCAGCAGCTTAGGCCGCTACGCTAGCGGGGACACAGATACGCAGTATTTT
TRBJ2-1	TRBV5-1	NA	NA	CASSIRADNEQFF	TGCGCCAGCAGCATCCGGGCTGACAATGAGCAGTTCTTC
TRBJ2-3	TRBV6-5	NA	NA	CASSRSTDTQYF	TGTGCCAGCAGTCGCAGCACAGATACGCAGTATTTT
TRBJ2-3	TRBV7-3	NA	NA	CASSLDSDTQYF	TGTGCCAGCAGCTTAGATTCAGATACGCAGTATTTT
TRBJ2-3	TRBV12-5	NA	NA	CASSDTDTQYF	TGTGCTAGTTCAGATACAGATACGCAGTATTTT
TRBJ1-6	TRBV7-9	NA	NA	CASSRGTPYNSPLHF	TGTGCCAGCAGTAGAGGGACACCATATAATTCACCCCTCCACTTT
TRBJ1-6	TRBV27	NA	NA	CASSPELDSLNNSPLHF	TGTGCCAGCAGTCCGGAACTGGACAGTCTTAATAATTCACCCCTCCACTTT
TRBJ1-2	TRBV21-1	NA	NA	CASSPTPLRDYGYTF	TGTGCCAGCAGCCCGACCCCCCTGCGTGACTATGGCTACACCTTC
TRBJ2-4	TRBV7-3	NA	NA	CASSRELVLTKNIQYF	TGTGCCAGCAGCCGCGAACTAGTTTTAACCAAAAACATTCAGTACTTC
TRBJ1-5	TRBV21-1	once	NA	CASRNLPWVSQPQHF	TGTGCCAGCAGGAACCTCCCCTGGGTGAGTCAGCCCCAGCATTTT
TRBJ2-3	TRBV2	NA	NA	CASSRSTDTQYF	TGTGCCAGCAGCCGTAGCACAGATACGCAGTATTTT
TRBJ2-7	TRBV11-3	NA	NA	CASSQMRNRPYEQYF	TGTGCCAGCAGCCAAATGCGAAACAGGCCCTACGAGCAGTACTTC
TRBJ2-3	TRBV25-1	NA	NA	CASSEFFGTPDTQYF	TGTGCCAGCAGTGAATTCTTTGGAACGCCAGATACGCAGTATTTT
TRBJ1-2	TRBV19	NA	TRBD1	CASRQTGEYYGYTF	TGTGCCAGTAGGCAGACAGGGGAGTACTATGGCTACACCTTC
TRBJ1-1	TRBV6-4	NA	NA	CASSATGNTEAFF	TGTGCCAGCAGTGCCACGGGGAACACTGAAGCTTTCTTT
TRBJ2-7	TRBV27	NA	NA	CASSITSGSGYEQYF	TGTGCCAGCAGCATTACGTCCGGGTCCGGATACGAGCAGTACTTC
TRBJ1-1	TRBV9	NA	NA	CASSPEGRANTEAFF	TGTGCCAGCAGCCCCGAGGGCAGGGCAAACACTGAAGCTTTCTTT
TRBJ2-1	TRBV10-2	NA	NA	CASQTVLASYNEQFF	TGCGCCAGCCAGACGGTACTAGCCTCCTACAATGAGCAGTTCTTC
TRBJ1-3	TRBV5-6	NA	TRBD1	CASSQGQRNTIYF	TGTGCCAGCAGCCAGGGACAGCGAAACACCATATATTTT
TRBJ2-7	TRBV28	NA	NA	CASSLSVGGEQYF	TGTGCCAGCAGTTTGTCGGTAGGAGGGGAGCAGTACTTC
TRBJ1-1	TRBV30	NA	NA	CAWTWEGGAEAFF	TGTGCCTGGACTTGGGAGGGAGGGGCTGAAGCTTTCTTT
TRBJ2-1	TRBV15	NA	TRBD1	CATSRGGWGQVDNEQFF	TGTGCCACCAGCAGAGGAGGCTGGGGACAGGTGGACAATGAGCAGTTCTTC
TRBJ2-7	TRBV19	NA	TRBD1	CASSSTGGEQYF	TGTGCCAGTAGTTCGACAGGGGGAGAGCAGTACTTC
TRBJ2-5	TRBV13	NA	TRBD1	CASRTGFQETQYF	TGTGCCAGCAGGACAGGGTTTCAAGAGACCCAGTACTTC
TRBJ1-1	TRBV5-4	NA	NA	CASSIPTANREAFF	TGTGCCAGCAGCATTCCGACAGCTAACCGGGAAGCTTTCTTT
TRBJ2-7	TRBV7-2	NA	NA	CASSYNWLPALEQYF	TGTGCCAGCAGCTACAACTGGCTGCCGGCTCTAGAGCAGTACTTC
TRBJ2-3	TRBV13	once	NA	CASSPYTDTQYF	TGTGCCAGCAGCCCGTACACAGATACGCAGTATTTT
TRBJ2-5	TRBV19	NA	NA	CASSKADRGGGKTQYF	TGTGCCAGTAGTAAGGCCGACAGGGGAGGGGGAAAGACCCAGTACTTC
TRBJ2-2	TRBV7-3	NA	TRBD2	CASSILAGADTGELFF	TGTGCCAGCAGCATTTTAGCGGGAGCTGACACCGGGGAGCTGTTTTTT
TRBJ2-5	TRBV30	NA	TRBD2	CAWRASGFVVKTQYF	TGTGCCTGGAGGGCTAGCGGGTTTGTAGTAAAGACCCAGTACTTC
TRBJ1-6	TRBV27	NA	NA	CASSGSSYNSPLHF	TGTGCCAGCTCTGGGAGCTCCTATAATTCACCCCTCCACTTT
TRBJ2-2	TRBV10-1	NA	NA	CASSDGSHFGELFF	TGCGCCAGCAGTGACGGGAGTCATTTCGGGGAGCTGTTTTTT
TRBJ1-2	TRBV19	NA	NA	CASSTLDRLYYGYTF	TGTGCCAGTAGTACCCTCGACCGACTGTACTATGGCTACACCTTC
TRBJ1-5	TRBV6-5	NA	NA	CASSYSRGGGQPQHF	TGTGCCAGCAGTTACTCAAGGGGGGGTGGTCAGCCCCAGCATTTT
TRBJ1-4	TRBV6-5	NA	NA	CASSYTGRGSHEKLFF	TGTGCCAGCAGTTATACAGGTCGGGGATCTCATGAAAAACTGTTTTTT
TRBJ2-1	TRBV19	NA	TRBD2	CASSKRGPVYNEQFF	TGTGCCAGTAGCAAGCGGGGGCCAGTTTACAATGAGCAGTTCTTC
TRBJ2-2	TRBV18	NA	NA	CASSPPGRGDAGELFF	TGTGCCAGCTCACCACCGGGCAGGGGTGATGCCGGGGAGCTGTTTTTT
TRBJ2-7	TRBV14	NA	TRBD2	CASSPRLAGGRYEQYF	TGTGCCAGCAGCCCCAGACTAGCGGGAGGCCGCTACGAGCAGTACTTC
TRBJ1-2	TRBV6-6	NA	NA	CASRRLGGYTF	TGTGCCAGCAGACGTCTGGGCGGCTACACCTTC